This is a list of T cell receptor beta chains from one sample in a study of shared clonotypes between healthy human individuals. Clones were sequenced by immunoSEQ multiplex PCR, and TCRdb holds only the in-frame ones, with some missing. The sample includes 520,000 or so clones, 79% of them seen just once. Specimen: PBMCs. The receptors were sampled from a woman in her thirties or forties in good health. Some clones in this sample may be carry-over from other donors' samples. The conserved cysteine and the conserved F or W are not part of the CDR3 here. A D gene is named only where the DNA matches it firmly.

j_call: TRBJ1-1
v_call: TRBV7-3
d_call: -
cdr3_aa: ASSLTPSRNTEAF

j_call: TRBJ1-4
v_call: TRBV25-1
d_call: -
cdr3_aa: ASSEGPENEKLF

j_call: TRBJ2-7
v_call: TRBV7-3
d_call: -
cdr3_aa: ASSPGYQLAQQQY

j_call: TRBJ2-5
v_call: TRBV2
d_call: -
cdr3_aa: ASSLNRVETQY

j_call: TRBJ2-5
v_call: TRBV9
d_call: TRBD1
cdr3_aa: ASSAGQGAWETQY

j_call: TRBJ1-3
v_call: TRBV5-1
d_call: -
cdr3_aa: ASNDGASGNTIY

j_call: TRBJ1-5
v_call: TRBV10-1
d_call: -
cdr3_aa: ASSEFRDENQPQH

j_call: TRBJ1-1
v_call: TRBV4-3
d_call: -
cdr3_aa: ASSQGSVLGTEAF

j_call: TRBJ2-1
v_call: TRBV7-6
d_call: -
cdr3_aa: ASAGTPSGEQF

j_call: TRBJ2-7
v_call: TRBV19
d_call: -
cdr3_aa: ASRGQGEQY

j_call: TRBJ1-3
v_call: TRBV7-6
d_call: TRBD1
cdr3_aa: ASSLVRQGAYSGNTIY

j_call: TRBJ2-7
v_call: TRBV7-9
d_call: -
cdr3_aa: ASSLTLGGGYEQY

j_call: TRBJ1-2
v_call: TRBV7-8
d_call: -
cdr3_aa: ASSSQVALYGYT

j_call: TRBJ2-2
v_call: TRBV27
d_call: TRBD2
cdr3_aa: AVQGTSGRGANTGELF

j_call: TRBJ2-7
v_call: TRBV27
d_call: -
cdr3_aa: ASSRVGAYEQY

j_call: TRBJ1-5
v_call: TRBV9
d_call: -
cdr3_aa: ASSRDGQVDQPQH

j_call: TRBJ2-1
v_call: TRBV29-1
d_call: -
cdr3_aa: SVRRDGTYNEQF

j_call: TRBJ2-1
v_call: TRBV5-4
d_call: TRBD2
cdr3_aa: ASSASGASSYNEQF